This T cell receptor (beta chain) was recorded in a study of beta chain features in type 1 diabetes. The study, taken as a whole, reports: Within patients, naive, central memory and Treg TCRB repertoires seemed more similar than within healthy donors. A pattern of fewer insertions and more deletions at VDJ junctions was seen in type 1 diabetes patients. There was no resolution here of whether HLA type influences TCRB rearrangement.

This clone was counted between two and nine times. Its target is unknown. Trimming removed 2 bases from V and 4 bases from J; junction bases left unmatched: 8. The germline V gene encodes CDR1 SGDLS and CDR2 YYNGEE. The CDR3 contains 16 residues. All of the isolated RNA was reverse transcribed, so expressed TCRB transcripts were sequenced. TCRdb keeps only in-frame clones here, not all; method: immunoSEQ multiplex PCR. The table lists around 400,000 clones, more than 12% of them singletons, with about 0.019% in the top ten. This sequence joins TRBV9 and TRBJ2-3; 9 bases are a match to TRBD2. The origin of this receptor is a woman aged 18-29 years in good health. Sequenced input: naive CD4+ T cells from blood. DNA of the CDR3: TGTGCCAGCAGCGTCCTAGCGGGGAGGGCCCCAGATACGCAGTATTTT. It yields the protein CASSVLAGRAPDTQYF.